This T cell receptor (beta chain) was sequenced during a study of radiotherapy plus CTLA-4 blockade in lung cancer. Study at large: Under 20% of patients responded objectively, and around 32% achieved disease control.

Generated by immunoSEQ multiplex PCR, the TCRdb table keeps only in-frame clones and is missing some. The table records tens of thousands of clones, roughly four fifths of them present only once. General study points: Reports state that early shifts in blood T cell clones, with interferon-beta, best predicted response. In blood, tumor-derived TCR clones expanded after radiotherapy plus ipilimumab.

A note on this clone: The antigen is undetermined.

Patients in the study, people with chemo-refractory metastatic non-small-cell lung cancer, received focal radiation plus ipilimumab CTLA-4 blockade. The specimen comprised peripheral blood, sampled from a patient treated with radiotherapy plus ipilimumab. The clonotype was recovered from a human donor with non-small cell lung cancer who had stable disease on radiotherapy plus ipilimumab.

This CDR3 reads CASSQVGLTSAPNTGELFF. CDR3 coding DNA: TGCGCCAGCAGCCAAGTAGGGTTGACTAGCGCACCGAACACCGGGGAGCTGTTTTTT. The J gene is TRBJ2-2, the V gene TRBV4-1, with 8 bases matching TRBD2. The CDR3 runs 19 residues. In germline, CDR1 is MGHRA, CDR2 YSYEKL. J gave up 0 bases and V 1 base, and 10 bases lay outside the gene matches.